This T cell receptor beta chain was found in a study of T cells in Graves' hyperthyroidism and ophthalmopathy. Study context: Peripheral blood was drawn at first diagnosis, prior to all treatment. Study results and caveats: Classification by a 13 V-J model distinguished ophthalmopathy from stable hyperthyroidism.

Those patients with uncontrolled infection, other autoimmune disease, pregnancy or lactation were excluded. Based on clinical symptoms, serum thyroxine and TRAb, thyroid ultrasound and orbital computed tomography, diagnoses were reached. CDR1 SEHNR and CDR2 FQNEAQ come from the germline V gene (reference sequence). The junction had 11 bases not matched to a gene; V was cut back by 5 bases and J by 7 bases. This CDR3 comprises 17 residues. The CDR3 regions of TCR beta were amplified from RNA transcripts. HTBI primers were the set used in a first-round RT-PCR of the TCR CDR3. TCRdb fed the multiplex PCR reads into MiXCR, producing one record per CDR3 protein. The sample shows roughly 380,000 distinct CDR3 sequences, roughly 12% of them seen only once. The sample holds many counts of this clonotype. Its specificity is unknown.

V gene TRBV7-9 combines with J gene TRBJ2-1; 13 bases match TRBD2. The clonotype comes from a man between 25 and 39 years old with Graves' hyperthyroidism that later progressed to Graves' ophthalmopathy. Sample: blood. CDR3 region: CASSPKDRTSGGNEQFF. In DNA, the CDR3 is TGTGCCAGCAGCCCAAAAGACAGGACTAGCGGGGGAAATGAGCAGTTCTTC.